The clone carrying this T cell receptor beta chain was seen a few times. In building TCR beta libraries, iRepertoire HTBI primers were used together with Arm-PCR of CDR3 regions. TCRdb used MiXCR to reprocess the multiplex PCR reads, holding one entry per CDR3 protein. Of 400,000 to 500,000 distinct CDR3 sequences in the sample, around 17% are singletons; the top ten hold around 11%. This record comes from a study of regulatory T cells in long-lasting Graves disease. Time point noted: newly diagnosed GD, antithyroid drugs for less than 3 months. The TCR library was made from RNA that had been extracted from PBMCs in TRIzol. After removal of 4 bases from V and 6 bases from J, the junction contained 2 bases not matched to a gene. This CDR3 comprises 16 residues. CDR1 and CDR2 from the germline V gene are MNHEY and SVGEGT. These data were also filed under a second study, of T cells in Graves' hyperthyroidism and ophthalmopathy.

This receptor was identified in a woman in her thirties with Graves disease. The sample here was peripheral blood mononuclear cells (PBMCs), taken at new diagnosis, from a patient treated with antithyroid drugs. V gene TRBV6-2 or TRBV6-3 combines with J gene TRBJ2-2; 16 bases line up with TRBD2. CDR3 sequence: CASSFGTSGRAGELFF. The CDR3 DNA follows: TGTGCCAGCAGTTTCGGGACTAGCGGGAGGGCCGGGGAGCTGTTTTTT.